This TCR beta chain was sequenced during a study of blood T cell repertoires in COVID-19. This clone appeared once. V gave up 0 bases and J gave up 0 bases; unmatched junction bases: 6. CDR1 is SGDLS, CDR2 YYNGEE, per germline. This CDR3 contains 18 residues. Measured with immunoSEQ multiplex PCR; TCRdb has only the in-frame clones, and not every one. This sample has about 320,000 clones, with 88% found just once. The chain joins TRBV9 to TRBJ2-2; TRBD2 agrees at 9 bases. The sequence came from a woman in her 30s with COVID-19, enrolled during active disease. Sample: peripheral blood. CDR3 residues: CASSVGLAGTSNTGELFF. DNA of the CDR3: TGTGCCAGCAGCGTAGGGCTAGCGGGGACCTCGAACACCGGGGAGCTGTTTTTT.